Sequencing of this T cell receptor beta chain was carried out in a study of OX40 agonist ivuxolimab in advanced cancers. This CDR3 is built from 12 residues. V dropped 1 base and J dropped 4 bases, with 4 bases sitting between them. The germline gives CDR1 SGHTA, CDR2 FQGNSA. This table comes from immunoSEQ multiplex PCR, and its TCRdb copy is limited to in-frame clones, with some not included. The profile shows tens of thousands of clones, around 85% of them singletons. The sample consisted of CD4+ or CD8+ T cells sorted from blood, taken in a trial of the OX40 agonist ivuxolimab. The chain recombines TRBV7-2 with TRBJ2-5, with unresolved D. The receptor was isolated from an adult with an advanced solid tumor such as melanoma, head and neck, liver or kidney cancer. The CDR3 region is CASSLERETQYF. CDR3 nucleotides: TGTGCCAGCAGCTTAGAGCGAGAGACCCAGTACTTC.